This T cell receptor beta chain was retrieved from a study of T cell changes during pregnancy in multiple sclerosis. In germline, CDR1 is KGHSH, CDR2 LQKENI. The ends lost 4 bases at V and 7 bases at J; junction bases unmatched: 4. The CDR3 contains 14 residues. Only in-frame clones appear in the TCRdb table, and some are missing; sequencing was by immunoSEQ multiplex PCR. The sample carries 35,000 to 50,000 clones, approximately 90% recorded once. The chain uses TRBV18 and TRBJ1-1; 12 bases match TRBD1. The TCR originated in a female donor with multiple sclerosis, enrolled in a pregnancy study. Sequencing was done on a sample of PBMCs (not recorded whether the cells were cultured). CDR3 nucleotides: TGTGCCAGCTCACGGGACAGGGGGCCAAGTGAAGCTTTCTTT. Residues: CASSRDRGPSEAFF.